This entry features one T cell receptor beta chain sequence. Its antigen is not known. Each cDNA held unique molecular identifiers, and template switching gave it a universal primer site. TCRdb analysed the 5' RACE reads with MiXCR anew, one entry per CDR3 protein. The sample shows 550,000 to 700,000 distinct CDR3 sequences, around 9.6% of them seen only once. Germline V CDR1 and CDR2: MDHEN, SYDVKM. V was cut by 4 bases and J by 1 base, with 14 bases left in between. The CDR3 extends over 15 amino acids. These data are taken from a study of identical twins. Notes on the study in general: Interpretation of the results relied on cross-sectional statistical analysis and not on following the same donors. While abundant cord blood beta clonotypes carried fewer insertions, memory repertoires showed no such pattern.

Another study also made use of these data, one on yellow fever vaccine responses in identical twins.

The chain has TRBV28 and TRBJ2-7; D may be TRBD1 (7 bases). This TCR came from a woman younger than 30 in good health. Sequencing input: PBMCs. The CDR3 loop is CASSWRDRSSYEQYF. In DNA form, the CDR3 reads TGTGCCAGCAGTTGGAGGGACAGATCTTCCTACGAGCAGTACTTC.